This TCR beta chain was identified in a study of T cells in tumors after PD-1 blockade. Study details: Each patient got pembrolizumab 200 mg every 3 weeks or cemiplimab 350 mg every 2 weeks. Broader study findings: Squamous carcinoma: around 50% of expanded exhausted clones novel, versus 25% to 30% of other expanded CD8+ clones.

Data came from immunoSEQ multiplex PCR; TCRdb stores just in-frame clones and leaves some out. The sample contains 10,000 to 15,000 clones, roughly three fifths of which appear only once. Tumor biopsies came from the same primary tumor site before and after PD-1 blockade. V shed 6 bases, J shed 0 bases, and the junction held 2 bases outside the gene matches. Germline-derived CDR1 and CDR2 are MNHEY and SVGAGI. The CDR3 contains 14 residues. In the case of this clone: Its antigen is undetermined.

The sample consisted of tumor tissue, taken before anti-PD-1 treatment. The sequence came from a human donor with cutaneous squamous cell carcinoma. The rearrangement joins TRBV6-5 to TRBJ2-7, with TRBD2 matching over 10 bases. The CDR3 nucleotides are TGTGCCAGCAGCGGGACTAGCGACTCCTACGAGCAGTACTTC. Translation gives CASSGTSDSYEQYF.